Sequencing of this T cell receptor beta chain was carried out in a study of blood T cell repertoires in COVID-19. Across the study: There were acute and convalescent COVID-19 samples, and they came from the United States, Italy and Spain. PBMCs, B-cell-depleted T cells, or T cells provided the cDNA or gDNA that made up the material.

Clones were sequenced by immunoSEQ multiplex PCR, and TCRdb holds only the in-frame ones, with some missing. The sample has about 400,000 clones, 80% to 90% seen once. The CDR3 spans 16 residues. The germline V gene has CDR1 LGHNA and CDR2 YNFKEQ. With 7 bases removed from V and 3 bases from J, the gap between germline ends came to 19 bases. The sequencing sample was made of peripheral blood. The receptor comes from a man in his forties with acute or convalescent COVID-19. This chain joins TRBV4-2 and TRBJ2-1, with D tentatively TRBD1 (5 bases). The CDR3 coding sequence is TGTGCCAGCAACCCAGGGTTAGTAAGACGCTACAATGAGCAGTTCTTC. Amino acids: CASNPGLVRRYNEQFF.